This T cell receptor (beta chain) was sequenced for a study of T cell changes during pregnancy in multiple sclerosis. This CDR3 is built from 14 residues. Trimming removed 5 bases at V and 6 bases at J, with 13 bases between. Germline V CDR1 and CDR2: MDHEN, SYDVKM. Sequencing used immunoSEQ multiplex PCR; TCRdb keeps in-frame clones, though not all of them. The data contain 70,000 to 95,000 clones, almost 95% of them singletons. The chain recombines TRBV28 with TRBJ2-2; maybe TRBD2 (6 bases). The TCR sequence derives from a female donor with multiple sclerosis, enrolled in a pregnancy study. The specimen comprised peripheral blood, sampled in the third trimester of pregnancy. CDR3 DNA: TGTGCCAGCAGTCGACTAGTATCTGCCGGGGAGCTGTTTTTT. It specifies CASSRLVSAGELFF.